This TCR beta chain originates from a study of T cells in Graves' hyperthyroidism and ophthalmopathy. Authors of the study amplified TCR beta CDR3 regions from RNA transcripts. HTBI primers were used for first-round RT-PCR of the TCR CDR3. TCRdb analysed the multiplex PCR reads with MiXCR anew, one entry per CDR3 protein. The data show roughly 660,000 distinct CDR3 sequences, 15% to 20% seen once. This clonotype appeared a few times. The germline gives CDR1 SEHNR, CDR2 FQNEAQ (reference sequence). The CDR3 has 15 amino acids. V was pared by 1 base and J by 1 base, with 10 bases between. The source is a man aged 45-65 years with Graves' hyperthyroidism. The rearrangement links TRBV7-9 to TRBJ1-2; no definite D call. Material: blood. CDR3: CASSLDLSVNYGYTF. CDR3 DNA sequence: TGTGCCAGCAGCTTAGATTTGTCAGTTAACTATGGCTACACCTTC.